This T cell receptor (beta chain) was sequenced during a study of shared clonotypes between healthy human individuals. Naive CD8 isolation took CD45RO-negative cells positively selected for CCR7 and excluded terminally differentiated effector memory CD45RA+ cells. The donor population consisted of healthy HIV-negative adults with no recent acute infections or vaccinations. Sorted-subset replicate PCR reactions were performed with approximately 0.2 ug DNA, corresponding to 30,000 to 35,000 T cell genomes. Clones were read by immunoSEQ multiplex PCR, and TCRdb kept only the in-frame ones, dropping some. The sample carries some 2 million clones, roughly 94% recorded once. The clonotype comes from a man aged 18 to 29 in good health. The sequencing input was naive CD8+ T cells sorted from blood.

The CDR3 spells CASSLGRDRFYEQYF. CDR3 DNA sequence: TGTGCCAGCAGCTTAGGCCGGGACAGGTTCTACGAGCAGTACTTC. The chain uses TRBV13 and TRBJ2-7; the match to TRBD1 covers 8 bases. The CDR3 is made up of 15 amino acids. After removal of 0 bases from V and 3 bases from J, the junction contained 4 bases not matched to a gene. Germline CDR1 is PRHDT and CDR2 is FYEKMQ (reference sequence).